The rows below give T cell receptor beta chains drawn from one sample of a study of blood T cells in healthy people across ages. TCRdb reprocessed the 5' RACE reads via MiXCR and lists one record per CDR3 protein. The data contain some 700,000 distinct CDR3 sequences, about 42% of them singletons. Sequencing was done on a sample of blood. The source of these receptors is an older woman in good health. Each CDR3 is given with its conserved first and last residue. The D gene is left open where the match is weak. The size entry is marked missing in some rows and otherwise reads once, few, many or a size class.

d_call j_call clone_size v_call cdr3_nt cdr3_aa
TRBD2 TRBJ2-3 few TRBV20-1 TGCAGTGCTCAGACGGGAAGGACTAGAGGCCCCACAGATACGCAGTATTTT CSAQTGRTRGPTDTQYF
. TRBJ2-1 . TRBV6-5 TGTGCCAGCAGTTCTGCATCGGCGGACAATGAGCAGTTCTTC CASSSASADNEQFF
TRBD1 TRBJ1-2 . TRBV7-2 TGTGCCAGCAGCTCCCCCCTTTTCACAGGGGCCGACCTTAGAGGCTACACCTTC CASSSPLFTGADLRGYTF
. TRBJ2-7 . TRBV7-2 TGTGCCAGCAGCTTATCTTGGGGTCCTACCTACGAGCAGTACTTC CASSLSWGPTYEQYF
. TRBJ1-1 few TRBV28 TGTGCCAGCAGTTTGGTAGGGTATGCTTTCTTT CASSLVGYAFF
. TRBJ1-1 . TRBV5-1 TGCGCCAGCAGCTTGGCCCTACAAGGCACTGAAGCTTTCTTT CASSLALQGTEAFF
. TRBJ2-7 . TRBV25-1 TGTGCCAGCAGTGAATTTCCGGGAGCCTACGAGCAGTACTTC CASSEFPGAYEQYF
TRBD1 TRBJ2-5 . TRBV27 TGTGCCAGCAGTTTTAGGGGGCCTCAAGAGACCCAGTACTTC CASSFRGPQETQYF
. TRBJ2-7 few TRBV27 TGTGCCAGCAGTCTACTTATAAAGTTCTCCTACGAGCAGTACTTC CASSLLIKFSYEQYF
. TRBJ2-7 . TRBV20-1 TGCAGCCAGGACAACATGATTCTCGAGCAGTACTTC CSQDNMILEQYF
TRBD2 TRBJ2-7 few TRBV11-2 TGTGCCAGCAGCTTAGTGGGACTAGCGGGCCACTACGAGCAGTACTTC CASSLVGLAGHYEQYF
TRBD1 TRBJ1-1 . TRBV3-1 TGTGCCAGCAGCCACCCCGGACAGGCCGCGAACACTGAAGCTTTCTTT CASSHPGQAANTEAFF
. TRBJ2-2 . TRBV20-1 TGCAGTGCCGGACAAGCGAACACCGGGGAGCTGTTTTTT CSAGQANTGELFF
TRBD1 TRBJ1-4 few TRBV5-1 TGCGCCAGCGCCAGGGGGCTGACTAATGAAAAACTGTTTTTT CASARGLTNEKLFF
. TRBJ1-1 few TRBV7-2 TGTGCCAGCAGCAACCAGGGTTGGAACACTGAAGCTTTCTTT CASSNQGWNTEAFF
. TRBJ2-7 many TRBV3-1 TGTGCCAGCAGCCAGACTAGTGCGTACGAGCAGTACTTC CASSQTSAYEQYF
. TRBJ2-5 . TRBV21-1 TGTGCCAGCAGCGCACAGGGGCAAGAGACCCAGTACTTC CASSAQGQETQYF
. TRBJ1-5 . TRBV29-1 TGCAGCCCCGTGGAGAATAGCAATCAGCCCCAGCATTTT CSPVENSNQPQHF
. TRBJ1-5 . TRBV4-3 TGCGCCAGCAGCCAAGGATTAGGCAATCAGCCCCAGCATTTT CASSQGLGNQPQHF
. TRBJ2-6 . TRBV12-3/TRBV12-4 TGTGCCAGCCAAACCACCGACTCTGGGGCCAACGTCCTGACTTTC CASQTTDSGANVLTF
. TRBJ2-3 . TRBV20-1 TGCAGTGCGATGAAGAGCGGTGCCCTCACAGATACGCAGTATTTT CSAMKSGALTDTQYF
TRBD1 TRBJ2-7 . TRBV24-1 TGTGCCACCAGTGATGGGACAGGGGCTACAAGCTACGAGCAGTACTTC CATSDGTGATSYEQYF
TRBD2 TRBJ2-3 . TRBV11-3 TGTGCCAGCAGCCTGGGACTAGCGGGAGTTAGGGAAGATACGCAGTATTTT CASSLGLAGVREDTQYF
. TRBJ1-2 many TRBV10-3 TGTGCCATCAGTCCGGACAGCATCTATGGCTACACCTTC CAISPDSIYGYTF
. TRBJ2-7 few TRBV6-1 TGTGCCAGCAGTGGGTCTCTGGTTAGCGGTGACGAGCAGTACTTC CASSGSLVSGDEQYF
TRBD2 TRBJ2-7 . TRBV14 TGTGCCAGCAGCCAAGGCATCGGCGCTAGCGGATACGAGCAGTACTTC CASSQGIGASGYEQYF
. TRBJ1-2 . TRBV20-1 TGCAGTGCTACACAGAGCTATGGCTACACCTTC CSATQSYGYTF
. TRBJ1-2 . TRBV29-1 TGCAGCGTTAGGACTGATAACTATGGCTACACCTTC CSVRTDNYGYTF
TRBD1 TRBJ2-7 few TRBV20-1 TGCAGTGCTAGAGATGTCCCCGGACAGGGGGCCCACGAGCAGTACTTC CSARDVPGQGAHEQYF
TRBD1 TRBJ1-5 . TRBV27 TGTGCCAGCAGTCCTTGGGGACAGGGGGATCAGCCCCAGCATTTT CASSPWGQGDQPQHF
. TRBJ1-5 few TRBV6-2/TRBV6-3 TGTGCCAGCAGTTACCAACAGTACCCGCGAAAGCATTTT CASSYQQYPRKHF
TRBD1 TRBJ1-5 . TRBV28 TGTGCCAGCAGTAGACAGGGGTATCAGCCCCAGCATTTT CASSRQGYQPQHF
TRBD2 TRBJ2-1 few TRBV6-6 TGTGCCAGCAGTCAAAGGGGGGGGACTAGCGCTCACAATGAGCAGTTCTTC CASSQRGGTSAHNEQFF
. TRBJ1-6 . TRBV20-1 TGCAGTGCTGGGGGGCTGGGAATGGGGTTTTCACCCCTCCACTTT CSAGGLGMGFSPLHF
TRBD1 TRBJ1-2 few TRBV4-2 TGTGCCAGCAGCCAAGCAGGGGGCCGGGACTATGGCTACACCTTC CASSQAGGRDYGYTF
. TRBJ2-5 . TRBV5-1 TGCGCCAGCAGCTTGGACAGAAATCAAGAGACCCAGTACTTC CASSLDRNQETQYF
TRBD1 TRBJ1-1 . TRBV6-1 TGTGCCAGCAGTGAGTGGACAGGGGGAACTGAAGCTTTCTTT CASSEWTGGTEAFF
. TRBJ2-7 few TRBV7-7 TGTGCCAGCAGCTTAGAAGTACAGGACGAGCAGTACTTC CASSLEVQDEQYF
TRBD1 TRBJ2-7 . TRBV2 TGTGCCAGCAGTGAACAGGGGGCTTTTTACGAGCAGTACTTC CASSEQGAFYEQYF
. TRBJ2-5 once TRBV10-3 TGTGCCATAGTTTGGACAACCCAAGAGACCCAGTACTTC CAIVWTTQETQYF
. TRBJ1-2 few TRBV3-1 TGTGCCAGCAGCCAAGATTTGGTATTGGGTGGCCATGGCTACACCTTC CASSQDLVLGGHGYTF
TRBD1 TRBJ1-1 few TRBV29-1 TGCAGCGTTGAAGTGGACAGGGGGACTGAAGCTTTCTTT CSVEVDRGTEAFF
TRBD1 TRBJ1-4 . TRBV15 TGTGCCACCAGCTCCGACAGGGCTGCTAATGAAAAACTGTTTTTT CATSSDRAANEKLFF
. TRBJ2-1 few TRBV28 TGTGCCAGCAGTTTATCCAAGGGACCGGATAATGAGCAGTTCTTC CASSLSKGPDNEQFF
TRBD2 TRBJ2-1 many TRBV4-3 TGCGCCAGCAGCCAAGTTAGCGGGAGTTATAATGTCGATGAGCAGTTCTTC CASSQVSGSYNVDEQFF
. TRBJ1-1 few TRBV14 TGTGCCAGCAGCATCGGACGGCGGCCTTTCTTT CASSIGRRPFF
. TRBJ1-1 . TRBV30 TGTGCCTGGAGTGTAGCCCCCACTGAAGCTTTCTTT CAWSVAPTEAFF
TRBD1 TRBJ1-1 few TRBV7-3 TGTGCCAGCAGCCCGGGGACAGGGAGTAAAGCTTTCTTT CASSPGTGSKAFF
. TRBJ1-4 . TRBV20-1 TGCAGTGCTGGAACAGGTGGACCTAATGAAAAACTGTTTTTT CSAGTGGPNEKLFF
TRBD1 TRBJ1-5 few TRBV7-2 TGTGCCAGCAGCTTAGAGGACAGGGATAATCAGCCCCAGCATTTT CASSLEDRDNQPQHF
TRBD2 TRBJ2-7 few TRBV20-1 TGCAGTGCTAGAAATGATCTAGCGGGAGGGTTCTACGAGCAGTACTTC CSARNDLAGGFYEQYF
. TRBJ2-4 . TRBV20-1 TGCAGTGCTAGGAGACAGGAGGTTTCGCAGTACTTC CSARRQEVSQYF
TRBD1 TRBJ1-4 once TRBV12-3/TRBV12-4 TGTGCCAGCACCGCAGGGGGTCGGAATGAAAAACTGTTTTTT CASTAGGRNEKLFF